Below, 20 T cell receptor beta chains from the same sample are listed, as sequenced in a study of T cells after yellow fever vaccination. TCRdb re-called the 5' RACE reads with MiXCR, one entry per CDR3 protein. Of some 500,000 distinct CDR3 sequences listed, approximately 12% were seen once; the top ten hold roughly an eighth. The source was PBMCs, collected on the day of the yellow fever booster vaccination. The receptors derive from a man aged 25-40 years who received the YFV17D yellow fever vaccine.

J is TRBJ2-7 and V is TRBV6-1; TRBD2 matches at 7 bases. The CDR3 loop spans 15 amino acids. Germline CDR1 and CDR2: MNHNS and SASEGT. After removal of 5 bases from V and 3 bases from J, the junction contained 10 bases not matched to a gene. The CDR3 is CASSLGDYDYYEQYF. CDR3 in DNA: TGTGCCAGCAGTCTAGGGGACTACGACTACTACGAGCAGTACTTC.

The sample holds a few counts of this clonotype. The V and J genes are TRBV15 and TRBJ2-5; possible D gene TRBD1, 7 bases. Trimming stripped 0 bases from V and 6 bases from J, with 11 bases between. CDR1 LNHNV and CDR2 YYDKDF come from the germline V gene (reference sequence). This CDR3 comprises 14 residues. The CDR3 nucleotides read TGTGCCACCAGCAGAGATCAGGGGGGAAAGACCCAGTACTTC. Translation gives CATSRDQGGKTQYF.

This clonotype was picked up a small number of times. This chain joins TRBV29-1 and TRBJ2-1; 14 nucleotides align to TRBD2. The junction had 8 bases not matched to a gene; V was cut back by 7 bases and J by 0 bases. The CDR3 contains 17 residues. Germline V gene sequence: CDR1 SQVTM, CDR2 ANQGSEA. DNA of the CDR3: TGCAGCGCCGCGGGACTAGCGGGAGCCTTCTCCTACAATGAGCAGTTCTTC. Translated: CSAAGLAGAFSYNEQFF.

The chain links TRBV6-5 to TRBJ1-1; no definite D call. This CDR3 has 13 residues. From germline, CDR1 is MNHEY and CDR2 SVGAGI. V lost 2 bases to trimming and J lost 2 bases, with 6 bases between them. The CDR3 spells CASSYVVNTEAFF. The CDR3 bases are TGTGCCAGCAGTTACGTAGTCAACACTGAAGCTTTCTTT.

V is TRBV20-1 and J is TRBJ2-1; 11 bases agree with TRBD2. V was clipped by 3 bases and J by 9 bases; unmatched bases: 4. The germline V gene encodes CDR1 DFQATT and CDR2 SNEGSKA (reference sequence). This CDR3 region has 13 residues. The CDR3 region has the DNA TGCAGTGCTAGGCCTAGCGGGAGGATTGAGCAGTTCTTC. Translating gives CSARPSGRIEQFF.

The chain is built from TRBV14 and TRBJ2-2; unclear D gene. This CDR3 contains 15 residues. Germline lookup yields CDR1 SGHDN and CDR2 FVKESK. Between the trimmed V and J ends, which lost 3 bases and 0 bases, there was a span of 8 bases. In nucleotides, the CDR3 is TGTGCCAGCAGCCACCCAAGCGCGAACACCGGGGAGCTGTTTTTT. This encodes CASSHPSANTGELFF. Filled out from reference TRBV14 and TRBJ2-2, the complete variable domain reads EAGVTQFPSHSVIEKGQTVTLRCDPISGHDNLYWYRRVMGKEIKFLLHFVKESKQDESGMPNNRFLAERTGGTYSTLKVQPAELEDSGVYFCASSHPSANTGELFFGEGSRLTVL.

This clonotype showed up just a few times. CDR3 in DNA: TGTGCCAGCAGCTCCCCCCCAGCCCCCAATGAGCAGTTCTTC. Translated, it gives CASSSPPAPNEQFF. The genes are TRBV7-9 and TRBJ2-1; D gene unclear. This CDR3 spans 14 amino acids. Trimming removed 4 bases from V and 6 bases from J, with 13 bases in between. Germline V gene lookup returns CDR1 SEHNR and CDR2 FQNEAQ (reference sequence).

This chain joins TRBV20-1 and TRBJ1-4; D is perhaps TRBD1 (6 bases). The CDR3 spans 14 residues. The V and J ends lost 7 bases and 7 bases respectively, with 19 bases between them. Germline V lookup: CDR1 DFQATT, CDR2 SNEGSKA (reference sequence). This chain's CDR3 is CSGRGSATREKLFF. The CDR3 DNA reads TGCAGTGGGAGGGGGTCAGCAACCCGTGAAAAACTGTTTTTT.

The CDR3 spells CSANWGQGTYEQYF. The CDR3 DNA follows: TGCAGTGCTAACTGGGGACAGGGGACCTACGAGCAGTACTTC. The chain carries TRBV20-1 and TRBJ2-7; TRBD1 aligns across 10 bases. V lost 4 bases, J lost 2 bases, and 5 bases stayed unmatched. The CDR3 has 14 amino acids. CDR1 is DFQATT, CDR2 SNEGSKA, per germline (reference sequence).

J is TRBJ2-5 and V is TRBV3-1, with 8 bases matching TRBD2. The CDR3 loop spans 14 amino acids. The V and J ends lost 4 bases and 5 bases, in that order; junction bases with no gene match: 6. Germline values: CDR1 LGHDT, CDR2 YNNKEL (reference sequence). This CDR3 is CASSPGGPLETQYF. The CDR3 coding sequence is TGTGCCAGCAGCCCGGGGGGGCCACTGGAGACCCAGTACTTC.

In this sample, this clonotype turned up a few times. The chain is built from TRBV5-1 and TRBJ2-2; possible D gene TRBD2, 5 bases. The CDR3 has 13 amino acids. Deletions cut 3 bases from V and 6 bases from J, with 9 bases between. Germline CDR1 reads SGHRS; CDR2 reads YFSETQ. The CDR3 region is CASSSDFAGELFF. The CDR3 bases are TGCGCCAGCAGCTCGGACTTCGCCGGGGAGCTGTTTTTT.

This chain uses TRBV5-1 with TRBJ2-1, with TRBD2 matching over 10 bases. The CDR3 loop spans 17 amino acids. Germline V gene data show CDR1 as SGHRS and CDR2 as YFSETQ. V lost 0 bases, J lost 2 bases, and 5 bases stayed unmatched. The CDR3 region is CASSLVGSGGAYNEQFF. The CDR3, as DNA: TGCGCCAGCAGCTTGGTTGGAAGCGGGGGGGCCTACAATGAGCAGTTCTTC.

In this sample, this clonotype turned up many times. The germline gene is not matched at one end of the junction; a read error may be the cause. V usage is TRBV5-1 and J usage is TRBJ2-3; 8 nucleotides match TRBD2. Germline V gene data show CDR1 as SGHRS and CDR2 as YFSETQ. The CDR3 totals 16 residues. The CDR3 DNA is TGTGCCAGCAGCTTAGGTCTAGCGGGCGTCACAGATACGCAGTATTTT. It codes for CASSLGLAGVTDTQYF.

Only a few counts were recorded for this clonotype. The J gene is TRBJ2-3, the V gene TRBV7-9; no reliable D call. This CDR3 has 15 amino acids. V lost 2 bases and J lost 1, with 10 bases in between. Germline CDR1 SEHNR, CDR2 FQNEAQ (reference sequence). CDR3 in DNA: TGTGCCAGCAGCTTAACCTGGCCCGGCACAGATACGCAGTATTTT. This gives the protein CASSLTWPGTDTQYF.

The sample holds a few counts of this clonotype. The chain links TRBV7-2 to TRBJ1-4; D perhaps matches TRBD1 (5 bases). The germline CDR1 and CDR2 sequences are SGHTA and FQGNSA. With 1 base removed from V and 7 bases from J, the gap between germline ends came to 13 bases. This CDR3 spans 15 amino acids. This CDR3 is CASSLVFAGIEKLFF. CDR3 in DNA: TGTGCCAGCAGCTTAGTATTCGCAGGGATTGAAAAACTGTTTTTT.

The chain carries TRBV4-3 and TRBJ2-3; 7 bases map to TRBD2. The CDR3 sequence is 17 residues long. The J segment lost 6 bases and the V segment lost 0 bases, leaving 12 bases of the junction unmatched. From germline, CDR1 is LGHNA and CDR2 YSLEER. The CDR3 loop reads CASSQDGLAAFGDTQYF. CDR3 coding DNA: TGCGCCAGCAGCCAAGATGGGCTAGCGGCATTCGGTGATACGCAGTATTTT.

A few counts support this clonotype. CDR3 sequence (DNA): TGTGCCAGCAGCCTCACCGCAGGGGACTCCTACGAGCAGTACTTC. Its translation is CASSLTAGDSYEQYF. The chain has TRBV7-9 and TRBJ2-7; possibly TRBD1 for D (6 bases). The CDR3 loop spans 15 amino acids. CDR1 is SEHNR and CDR2 is FQNEAQ in the germline V gene (reference sequence). V was cut by 5 bases and J by 0 bases, with 14 bases left in between. The full variable domain, rest sourced from reference TRBV7-9 and TRBJ2-7, is DTGVSQNPRHKITKRGQNVTFRCDPISEHNRLYWYRQTLGQGPEFLTYFQNEAQLEKSRLLSDRFSAERPKGSFSTLEIQRTEQGDSAMYLCASSLTAGDSYEQYFGPGTRLTVT.

The rearrangement links TRBV6-1 to TRBJ2-3; maybe TRBD1 (5 bases). There are 13 residues in the CDR3. V shed 6 bases and J shed 2 bases, with 9 bases lying between them. Germline V gene lookup returns CDR1 MNHNS and CDR2 SASEGT. CDR3 nucleotide sequence: TGTGCCAGCAGACCGGACACCACAGATACGCAGTATTTT. As protein: CASRPDTTDTQYF.

The V gene is TRBV7-2, the J gene TRBJ2-3; 7 bases fit TRBD2. The junction had 18 bases not matched to a gene; V was cut back by 7 bases and J by 5 bases. The CDR3 runs 17 residues. Germline CDR1 is SGHTA and CDR2 is FQGNSA. CDR3 sequence reads: CASTIGLADFAQDTQYF. The CDR3 region has the DNA TGTGCCAGCACCATCGGCCTAGCGGATTTCGCACAAGATACGCAGTATTTT.

There are a few counts of this clonotype. This chain links TRBV7-2 with TRBJ2-7; D remains unclear. The CDR3 is made up of 12 amino acids. Germline V CDR1 and CDR2: SGHTA, FQGNSA. Trimming stripped 2 bases from V and 7 bases from J, with 9 bases between. CDR3 amino acids: CASSLFGFEQYF. CDR3 sequence (DNA): TGTGCCAGCAGCTTATTCGGATTTGAGCAGTACTTC.